This T cell receptor beta chain stems from a study of cytomegalovirus exposure and HLA in healthy donors. In the PCR, 60 Vbeta and 13 Jbeta primers were used. This table comes from immunoSEQ multiplex PCR, and its TCRdb copy is limited to in-frame clones, with some not included. This sample yields some 120,000 clones, of which roughly 80% are seen a single time; 3% to 4% belongs to the top ten. The germline V gene encodes CDR1 SGHTA and CDR2 FQGNSA. The V segment lost 5 bases and the J segment 9 bases; nucleotides outside the gene matches: 6. The CDR3 is 14 residues long. The sample comprised PBMCs. This chain joins TRBV7-2 and TRBJ2-7; 14 bases are shared with TRBD2. This sequence was found in a young man in good health and CMV-seropositive. CDR3 region: CASSGGLAGDVQYF. The DNA of the CDR3 is TGTGCCAGCAGCGGGGGACTAGCGGGAGATGTGCAGTACTTC.